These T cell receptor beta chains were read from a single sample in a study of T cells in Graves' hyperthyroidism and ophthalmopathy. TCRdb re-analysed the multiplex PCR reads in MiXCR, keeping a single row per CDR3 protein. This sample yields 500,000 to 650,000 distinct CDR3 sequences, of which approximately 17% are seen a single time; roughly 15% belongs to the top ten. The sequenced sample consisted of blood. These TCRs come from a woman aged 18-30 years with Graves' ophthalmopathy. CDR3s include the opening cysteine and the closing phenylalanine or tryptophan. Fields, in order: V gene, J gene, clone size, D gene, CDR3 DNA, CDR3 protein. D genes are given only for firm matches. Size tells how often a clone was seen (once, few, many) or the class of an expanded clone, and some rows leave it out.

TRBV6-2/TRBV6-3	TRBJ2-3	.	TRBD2	TGTGCCAGCAGTGACTCTAGCGGGGGCTCAAGGGAGGCCACAGATACGCAGTATTTT	CASSDSSGGSREATDTQYF
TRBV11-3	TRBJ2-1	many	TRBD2	TGTGCCAGCAGCGAACGACTAGCGGGCTCCTACAATGAGCAGTTCTTC	CASSERLAGSYNEQFF
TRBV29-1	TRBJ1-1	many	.	TGCAGCGTTGACGTGGGGAGGAACACTGAAGCTTTCTTT	CSVDVGRNTEAFF
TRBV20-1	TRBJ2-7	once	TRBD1	TGCAGTGCTGGAGGCGCCCCCGACAGGGGGCAGTACGAGCAGTACTTC	CSAGGAPDRGQYEQYF
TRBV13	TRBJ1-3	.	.	TGTGCCAGCAGCTTAATGAAGACGAATTTGTATTTT	CASSLMKTNLYF
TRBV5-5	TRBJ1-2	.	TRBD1	TGTGCCAGCAGTACCGACAGGGGGCGTCTTCAAGGCTACACCTTC	CASSTDRGRLQGYTF
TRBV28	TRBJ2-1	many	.	TGTGCCAGCAGTTTATCGGGGGTCCGCTCCTACAATGAGCAGTTCTTC	CASSLSGVRSYNEQFF
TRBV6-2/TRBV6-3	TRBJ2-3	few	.	TGTGCCAGCAGTTACTCGATGGGGGCGAGCACAGATACGCAGTATTTT	CASSYSMGASTDTQYF
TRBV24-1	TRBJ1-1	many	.	TGTGCCACCAGTGACCCTAAGAACACTGAAGCTTTCTTT	CATSDPKNTEAFF
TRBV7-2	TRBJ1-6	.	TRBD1	TGTGCCACCGGCAGACAGGGGGTAAATTCACCCCTCCACTTT	CATGRQGVNSPLHF
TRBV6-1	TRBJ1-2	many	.	TGTGCCAGCAGTGAACCCGGTCAGGCGTATGGCTACACCTTC	CASSEPGQAYGYTF